This T cell receptor beta chain comes out of a study of response to subunit inactivated influenza vaccine listed by TCRdb under 2018. At the level of the whole study: To follow how T cells responded to a trivalent subunit inactivated influenza vaccine, the researchers relied on deep quantitative profiling of the T cell receptor repertoire. The investigation overall reported the following: The authors suggested that each seasonal influenza vaccination may recruit only a limited number of new T cells.

The library was generated by RT-PCR. Sequencing relied on an Illumina HiSeq 2500. TCRdb reanalyzed the raw reads on its own, using fastp at Q25 for trimming and MiXCR for clone calling, and kept in-frame beta chains. Each entry merges the rows of one CDR3 protein and shows their most common DNA and genes. This sample comprises 450,000 to 550,000 distinct CDR3 sequences, 25% of them detected only once. Of the sample, 1.9% is held by the ten largest clones. This clonotype has just a few counts. The antigen it recognizes is unknown. Per-base quality was not reported, and no clone a single base away is much larger than it. The germline V and J ends show losses of 10 bases and 2 bases respectively, and no gene match explains 5 bases of the junction. CDR1 is given as ENHRY and CDR2 as SYGVKD, both from the germline V gene. The CDR3, from cysteine to phenylalanine, totals 13 residues. Kept here is only the CDR3 DNA, which spans 39 bases and is read in frame from base 1.

The rearranged segments are TRBV10-3 and TRBJ2-3; 8 central bases correspond to TRBD1. The clonotype originates from a man aged 45-65 years who received an inactivated influenza vaccine. Donor details come from another sample of the same person, matched by shared clones. Sequenced material: CD4+ T cells sorted from PBMCs, taken more than 4 days after vaccination. The CDR3 region: CATGQGVTDTQYF. The DNA reads TGTGCCACCGGACAGGGAGTCACAGATACGCAGTATTTT.